This TCR beta chain emerged from a study of T-cell reconstitution after alpha-beta-depleted transplantation in children. Study results and caveats: At one year after transplant, newly produced T cells mostly accounted for T-cell counts and diversity. The high TCRbeta diversity at day 60 in some patients came from surviving recipient T cells and thymic progenitors. Reported findings indicate that, about two months after transplant, alpha-beta T cells came from several hundred expanded clones, which were derived from non-depleted graft cells.

Losses at the gene ends were 6 bases for V and 5 bases for J; bases not matched to a gene: 6. The germline V gene has CDR1 MRHNA and CDR2 SNTAGT. The CDR3 runs to 15 residues. The TCRbeta library was prepared with unique molecular identifiers. In TCRdb, the PCR reads were re-called with MiXCR into one record per CDR3 protein. The sample lists about 260,000 distinct CDR3 sequences; 11% were seen once. The sample holds many counts of this clonotype. Its matching antigen is unknown. This sample comprised peripheral blood, obtained 180 days after TCRalphabeta/CD19-depleted stem cell transplant. The chain uses TRBV6-4 and TRBJ2-3; 12 nucleotides align to TRBD2. This clonotype was sampled from a male patient aged 2-10 years who had a stem cell transplant for chronic granulomatous disease, so the T cells may come from the graft donor. The DNA of the CDR3 is TGTGCCAGCAGCTTTCTAGCGGGGGGGAGAGATACGCAGTATTTT. It codes for CASSFLAGGRDTQYF.